Listed here are 22 T cell receptor beta chains from one sample, sequenced in a study of blood T cell repertoires in COVID-19. The table came from immunoSEQ multiplex PCR; TCRdb's copy has only in-frame clones and leaves some out. The data contain more than 130,000 clones, approximately 80% of them singletons. Sequencing input: peripheral blood. These receptors all stem from a human donor in a cohort sampled during active COVID-19.

This clone was seen a single time. CDR3 loop: CASSYSGDTDTQYF. The CDR3 DNA sequence: TGCGCCAGCAGCTATAGCGGAGACACAGATACGCAGTATTTT. The rearrangement joins TRBV5-1 to TRBJ2-3, with D maybe TRBD2 (6 bases). Germline V CDR1 and CDR2: SGHRS, YFSETQ. V shed 3 bases and J shed 2 bases, with 10 bases lying between them. The CDR3 consists of 14 residues.

The chain carries TRBV4-3 and TRBJ2-2, with 10 bases identical to TRBD1. The trim removed 4 bases at V and 3 bases at J, leaving 5 bases unmatched. Germline-derived CDR1 and CDR2 are LGHNA and YSLEER. This CDR3 region has 16 residues. The DNA for the CDR3 is TGCGCCAGCAGCCTCGGGACAGGGGAAGACACCGGGGAGCTGTTTTTT. It specifies CASSLGTGEDTGELFF.

Points on this clone: Other DNA sequences in this sample translate to the same CDR3. The rearrangement joins TRBV7-3 to TRBJ2-3; possibly TRBD2 for D (5 bases). Germline V lookup: CDR1 SGHTA, CDR2 FQGTGA. The CDR3 runs to 14 residues. The V end was cut by 2 bases, the J end by 3 bases, with 9 bases between. The chain's CDR3 is CASSLGGRTDTQYF. The CDR3 bases are TGTGCCAGCAGCTTAGGAGGAAGAACAGATACGCAGTATTTT.

This clone has just one count. The J gene is TRBJ1-5, the V gene TRBV12-2; the D call in the table, TRBD1, was not verified against the DNA. TRBV12-2 is deemed a pseudogene. This CDR3 is 16 amino acids long. CDR3 nucleotide sequence: TGTGCAAGTCGCTTAGGGACAGGGGGCGAGAATCAGCCCCAGCATTTT. Translation gives CASRLGTGGENQPQHF.

This sequence joins TRBV6-1 and TRBJ2-7; D possibly corresponds to TRBD1 (6 bases). Trimming stripped 2 bases from V and 2 bases from J, with 13 bases between. This CDR3 has 15 amino acids. Germline V gene data show CDR1 as MNHNS and CDR2 as SASEGT. CDR3 coding DNA: TGTGCCAGCAGTGAATCTCCCGACAGGCCCTACGAGCAGTACTTC. Protein sequence: CASSESPDRPYEQYF.

The chain employs TRBV3-1 (or the pseudogene TRBV3-2) and TRBJ2-3; 8 nucleotides align to TRBD2. The germline V gene has CDR1 LGHDT and CDR2 YNNKEL (reference sequence). The CDR3 has 17 amino acids. Trimming at V came to 3 bases and at J to 4 bases, leaving 12 bases not matched to a gene. The CDR3 nucleotides read TGTGCCAGCAGCCACCGCACGGGGAAGCGGGGGCCAGATACGCAGTATTTT. Amino acid sequence: CASSHRTGKRGPDTQYF.

The CDR3 bases are TGTGCCAGCACCTTGGACGGGGAAAACATTCAGTACTTC. It is translated as CASTLDGENIQYF. The chain is built from TRBV12-3 or TRBV12-4 and TRBJ2-4, with D possibly TRBD2 on 5 matching bases. The V gene lost 7 bases and the J gene lost 5 bases, with 12 bases spanning the gap. CDR3 size: 13 residues.

The V call is TRBV5-5, the J call TRBJ1-1, with TRBD1 as a possible D gene (5 bases). V was clipped by 1 base and J by 0 bases, with 10 bases between them. Germline V CDR1 and CDR2: SGHKS, YYEKEE (reference sequence). The length of the CDR3 is 15 residues. As DNA, the CDR3 is TGTGCCAGCAGCTTGATTGGGGGGGTGAACACTGAAGCTTTCTTT. Protein: CASSLIGGVNTEAFF.

The chain combines TRBV5-1 with TRBJ1-3, with D possibly matching TRBD1 (6 bases). The germline gives CDR1 SGHRS, CDR2 YFSETQ. V was trimmed by 0 bases and J by 4 bases, leaving 17 bases between them. This CDR3 comprises 17 residues. CDR3 sequence reads: CASSLATQDQGGNTIYF. CDR3 sequence (DNA): TGCGCCAGCAGCTTGGCCACCCAGGACCAGGGGGGAAACACCATATATTTT.

The chain couples TRBV7-3 to TRBJ2-1; 9 bases are a match to TRBD2. J was trimmed by 10 bases and V by 5 bases; bases with no gene match: 15. Germline V gene lookup returns CDR1 SGHTA and CDR2 FQGTGA. The length of the CDR3 is 16 residues. The CDR3 region is CASSPRTSDPFEEQFF. The DNA for the CDR3 is TGTGCCAGCAGCCCAAGGACTAGCGACCCGTTCGAGGAGCAGTTCTTC.

This chain links TRBV29-1 with TRBJ2-1; TRBD2 aligns across 8 bases. The CDR3 is made up of 15 amino acids. Germline V gene data show CDR1 as SQVTM and CDR2 as ANQGSEA. V shed 6 bases, J shed 2 bases, and the junction held 9 bases outside the gene matches. In DNA, the CDR3 is TGCAGCGTGATGGGCGGGGGGCCCACCTACAATGAGCAGTTCTTC. Translation: CSVMGGGPTYNEQFF.

This clone is a singleton in its sample. V gene TRBV5-1 combines with J gene TRBJ2-1, with 7 bases that match TRBD2. CDR1 and CDR2 from the germline V gene are SGHRS and YFSETQ. V lost 7 bases, J lost 1 base, and 8 bases stayed unmatched. The CDR3 contains 15 residues. CDR3 amino acids: CASSGRSGSYNEQFF. The DNA of the CDR3 is TGCGCCAGCTCCGGGAGGTCGGGGTCCTACAATGAGCAGTTCTTC.

The chain is built from TRBV6-2 or TRBV6-3 and TRBJ1-5; TRBD1 might be the D (5 bases). CDR3 length equals 17 residues. Trimming stripped 4 bases from V and 9 bases from J, with 25 bases between. Germline values: CDR1 MNHEY, CDR2 SVGEGT. The DNA of the CDR3 is TGTGCCAGCAGTTCCGCCCCGTGGGGGGAGTACCCACGGCCCCAGCATTTT. It translates to CASSSAPWGEYPRPQHF.

The CDR3 reads CASRGHGEQYF. DNA of the CDR3: TGTGCCAGCAGGGGGCACGGCGAGCAGTACTTC. The chain has TRBV25-1 and TRBJ2-7, with D tentatively TRBD1 (5 bases). The CDR3 contains 11 residues. From germline, CDR1 is MGHDK and CDR2 SYGVNS. Trimming took 6 bases from V and 6 from J, leaving 9 bases between them.

The V call is TRBV7-6, the J call TRBJ1-4; the match to TRBD1 covers 7 bases. With V trimmed by 5 bases and J by 8 bases, 8 bases remained unmatched. The CDR3 spans 14 residues. CDR1 is SGHVS, CDR2 FNYEAQ, per germline. As DNA, the CDR3 is TGTGCCAGCAGCAATGGGGACAGAGGGGAAAAACTGTTTTTT. Residues: CASSNGDRGEKLFF.

The chain employs TRBV12-3 or TRBV12-4 and TRBJ2-3; D is possibly TRBD2 (6 bases). Deletions cut 6 bases from V and 3 bases from J, with 10 bases between. The CDR3 is 13 residues long. CDR3 nucleotide sequence: TGTGCCAGCAGGGGCGGGGCAACAGATACGCAGTATTTT. It translates to CASRGGATDTQYF.

This rearrangement joins TRBV7-4 to TRBJ1-3; D gene uncertain. Between the trimmed V and J ends, which lost 6 bases and 0 bases, there was a span of 12 bases. Germline loops: CDR1 SGHVT, CDR2 SQSDAQ. This CDR3 spans 15 amino acids. The CDR3 region is CASRIVGGSGNTIYF. Written as DNA, the CDR3 is TGTGCCAGCAGAATCGTGGGAGGCTCTGGAAACACCATATATTTT.

This clone was observed a few times. The chain is built from TRBV28 and TRBJ2-7, with D hard to call. V was cut by 1 base and J by 2 bases, with 3 bases left in between. This CDR3 region has 12 residues. Germline CDR1 and CDR2: MDHEN and SYDVKM. CDR3 residues: CASSLSTYEQYF. The CDR3 DNA reads TGTGCCAGCAGTTTATCTACCTACGAGCAGTACTTC.

V gene TRBV7-9 combines with J gene TRBJ1-4, with D possibly matching TRBD1 (5 bases). V lost 4 bases to trimming and J lost 6 bases, with 15 bases between them. The CDR3 contains 15 residues. Germline values: CDR1 SEHNR, CDR2 FQNEAQ (reference sequence). The CDR3 spells CASSSIGAPDEKLFF. The CDR3 DNA is TGTGCCAGCAGCTCCATAGGGGCCCCAGATGAAAAACTGTTTTTT.

CDR3 DNA sequence: TGTGCCAGCAGCCAAGTACAGGCCCGGATTAGTGAGCAGTACTTC. It translates to CASSQVQARISEQYF. This chain connects TRBV3-1 (or the pseudogene TRBV3-2) to TRBJ2-7, with a weak D call TRBD1 (5 bases). Trimming took off 1 base at V and 7 bases at J, with 17 bases between the two ends. This CDR3 region has 15 residues. CDR1 and CDR2 from the germline V gene are LGHDT and YNNKEL (reference sequence).

This chain uses TRBV15 with TRBJ1-1, with D possibly being TRBD1 (5 bases). With 5 bases removed from V and 3 bases from J, the gap between germline ends came to 16 bases. The CDR3 length is 15 residues. CDR1 is LNHNV and CDR2 is YYDKDF in the germline V gene (reference sequence). CDR3 DNA: TGTGCCACCAGCGTGACCCAGGGATGGTACACTGAAGCTTTCTTT. It translates to CATSVTQGWYTEAFF.

The rearrangement joins TRBV3-1 (or the pseudogene TRBV3-2) to TRBJ1-1; tentatively, D is TRBD1 (5 bases). V gave up 4 bases and J gave up 1 base, with 19 bases separating them. The CDR3 loop spans 17 amino acids. Looked up from germline, CDR1 is LGHDT and CDR2 is YNNKEL (reference sequence). CDR3 residues: CASSLKLPGLKNTEAFF. The CDR3 nucleotides are TGTGCCAGCAGCCTAAAACTACCGGGACTGAAGAACACTGAAGCTTTCTTT.